The entry below describes one TCR beta chain. The sample originates from a study of low-dose radiotherapy and immunotherapy resistance in tumors. As for the study in general: Nivolumab was given to patients as a 240 mg flat dose every two weeks, and ipilimumab at 1 mg/kg every six weeks. Both were delivered intravenously.

Alpha and beta chains were covered, as first-strand cDNA relied on TRAV- and TRBV-specific primers. TCRs underwent 15 to 25 PCR cycles of amplification with a constant-region primer and V-primer adapter. TCRdb re-called the reads through MiXCR, storing one row per CDR3 protein. The profile covers approximately 15,000 distinct CDR3 sequences, with more than 50% appearing a single time and roughly 7.1% taken by the ten largest. The source of this sequence is a human donor with advanced metastatic prostate, ovarian, gallbladder or colorectal cancer (not recorded which). This table probably holds off-target reads from a library built for another chain.

CDR3 residues: CASSVGHSGSVNEQFF. The CDR3 DNA sequence: TGCGCCAGCAGCGTGGGCCATAGCGGGAGTGTGAATGAGCAGTTCTTC. The chain carries TRBV5-1 and TRBJ2-1; 9 bases are a match to TRBD2. Trimming cost V 4 bases and J 7 bases; bases outside gene matches: 12. The CDR3 covers 16 residues. Germline CDR1 and CDR2: SGHRS and YFSETQ.